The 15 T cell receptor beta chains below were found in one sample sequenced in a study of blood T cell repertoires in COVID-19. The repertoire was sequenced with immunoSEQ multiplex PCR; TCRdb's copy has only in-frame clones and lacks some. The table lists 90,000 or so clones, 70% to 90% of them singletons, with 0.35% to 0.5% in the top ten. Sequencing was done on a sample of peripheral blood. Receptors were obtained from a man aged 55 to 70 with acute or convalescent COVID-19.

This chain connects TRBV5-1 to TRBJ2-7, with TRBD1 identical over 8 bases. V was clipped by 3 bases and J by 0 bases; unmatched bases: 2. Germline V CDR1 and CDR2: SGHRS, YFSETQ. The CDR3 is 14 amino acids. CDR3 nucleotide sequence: TGCGCCAGCAGCTGGGGACAGGACTCCTACGAGCAGTACTTC. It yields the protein CASSWGQDSYEQYF.

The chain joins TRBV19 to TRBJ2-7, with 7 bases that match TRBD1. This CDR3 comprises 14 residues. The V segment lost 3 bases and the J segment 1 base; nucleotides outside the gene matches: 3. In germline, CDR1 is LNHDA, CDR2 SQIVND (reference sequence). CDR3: CASSIRQGSYEQYF. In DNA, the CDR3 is TGTGCCAGTAGTATCAGACAGGGATCCTACGAGCAGTACTTC.

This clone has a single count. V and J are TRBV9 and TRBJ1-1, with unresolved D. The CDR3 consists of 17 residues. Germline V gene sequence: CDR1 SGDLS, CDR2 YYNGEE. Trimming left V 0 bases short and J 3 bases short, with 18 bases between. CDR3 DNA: TGTGCCAGCAGCGTAGGGCAGAAAGAAGCGAGAGACACTGAAGCTTTCTTT. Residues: CASSVGQKEARDTEAFF.

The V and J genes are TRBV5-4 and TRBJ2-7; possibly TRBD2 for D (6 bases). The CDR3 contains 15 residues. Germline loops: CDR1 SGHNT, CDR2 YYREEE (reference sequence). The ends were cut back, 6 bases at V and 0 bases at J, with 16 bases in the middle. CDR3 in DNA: TGTGCCAGCACTATAGATCGGGGGTACTCCTACGAGCAGTACTTC. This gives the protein CASTIDRGYSYEQYF.

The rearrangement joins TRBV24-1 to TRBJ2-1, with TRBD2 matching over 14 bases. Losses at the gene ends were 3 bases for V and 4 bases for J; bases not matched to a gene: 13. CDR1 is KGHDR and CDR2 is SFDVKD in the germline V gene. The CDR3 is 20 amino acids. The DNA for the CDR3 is TGTGCCACCAGTGATGCCGGGACTAGCGGGGGCCTAGGATCTTACAATGAGCAGTTCTTC. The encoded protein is CATSDAGTSGGLGSYNEQFF.

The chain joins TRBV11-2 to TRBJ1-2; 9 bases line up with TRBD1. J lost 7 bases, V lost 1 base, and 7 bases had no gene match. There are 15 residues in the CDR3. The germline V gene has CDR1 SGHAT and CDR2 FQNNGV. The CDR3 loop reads CASSLGLVTGGGYTF. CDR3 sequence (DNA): TGTGCCAGCAGCTTAGGATTGGTGACAGGGGGTGGCTACACCTTC. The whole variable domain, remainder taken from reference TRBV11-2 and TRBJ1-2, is EAGVAQSPRYKIIEKRQSVAFWCNPISGHATLYWYQQILGQGPKLLIQFQNNGVVDDSQLPKDRFSAERLKGVDSTLKIQPAKLEDSAVYLCASSLGLVTGGGYTFGSGTRLTVV.

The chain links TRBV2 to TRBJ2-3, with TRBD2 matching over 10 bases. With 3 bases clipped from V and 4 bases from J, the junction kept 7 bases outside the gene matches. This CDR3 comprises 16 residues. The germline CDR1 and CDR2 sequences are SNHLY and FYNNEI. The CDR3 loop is CASSEELAGGADTQYF. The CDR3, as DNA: TGTGCCAGCAGTGAGGAGTTAGCGGGGGGTGCAGATACGCAGTATTTT.

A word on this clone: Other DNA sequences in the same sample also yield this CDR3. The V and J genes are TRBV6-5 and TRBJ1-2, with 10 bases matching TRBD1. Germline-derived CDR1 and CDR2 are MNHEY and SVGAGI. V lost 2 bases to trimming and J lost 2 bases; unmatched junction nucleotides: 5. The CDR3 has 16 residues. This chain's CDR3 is CASSYIRTGGNYGYTF. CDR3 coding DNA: TGTGCCAGCAGTTACATCAGGACAGGGGGGAACTATGGCTACACCTTC.

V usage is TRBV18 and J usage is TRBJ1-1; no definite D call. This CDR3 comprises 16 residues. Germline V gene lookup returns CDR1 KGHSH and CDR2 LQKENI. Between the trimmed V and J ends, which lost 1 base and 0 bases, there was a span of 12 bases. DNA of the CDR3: TGTGCCAGCTCACCACGCTTAAGAGGAATGAACACTGAAGCTTTCTTT. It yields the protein CASSPRLRGMNTEAFF.

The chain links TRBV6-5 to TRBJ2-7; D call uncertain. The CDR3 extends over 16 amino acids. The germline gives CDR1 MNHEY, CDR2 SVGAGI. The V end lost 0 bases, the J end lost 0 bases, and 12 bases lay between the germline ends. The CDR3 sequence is CASSYSSPRSSYEQYF. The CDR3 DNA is TGTGCCAGCAGTTACTCGTCACCCCGGAGCTCCTACGAGCAGTACTTC.

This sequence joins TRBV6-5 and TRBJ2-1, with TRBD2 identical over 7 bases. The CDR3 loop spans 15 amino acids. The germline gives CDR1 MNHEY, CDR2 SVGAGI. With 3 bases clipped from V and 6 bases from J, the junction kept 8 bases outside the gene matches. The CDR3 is CASSYRLAESNEQFF. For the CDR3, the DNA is TGTGCCAGCAGTTATCGGCTAGCGGAGAGCAATGAGCAGTTCTTC.

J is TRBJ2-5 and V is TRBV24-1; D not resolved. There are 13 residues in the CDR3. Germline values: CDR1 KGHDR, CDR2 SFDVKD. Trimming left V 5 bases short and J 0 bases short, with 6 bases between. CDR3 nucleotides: TGTGCCACCAGTGCGCTAGACCAAGAGACCCAGTACTTC. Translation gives CATSALDQETQYF.

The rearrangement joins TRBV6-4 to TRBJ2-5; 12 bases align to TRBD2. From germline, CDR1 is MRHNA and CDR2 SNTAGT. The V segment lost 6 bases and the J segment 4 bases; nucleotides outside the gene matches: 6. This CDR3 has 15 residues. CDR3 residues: CASSPTSGGRETQYF. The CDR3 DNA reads TGTGCCAGCAGCCCTACTAGCGGGGGGCGAGAGACCCAGTACTTC.

DNA for the CDR3: TGCGCCAGCAGCAAGGGACAGGGTGTGGTGAACACTGAAGCTTTCTTT. It codes for CASSKGQGVVNTEAFF. J is TRBJ1-1 and V is TRBV5-1, with 9 bases fitting TRBD1. Trimming removed 4 bases from V and 0 bases from J; junction bases left unmatched: 7. The germline CDR1 and CDR2 sequences are SGHRS and YFSETQ. The CDR3 length is 16 residues. The entire variable domain, with the rest obtained from reference TRBV5-1 and TRBJ1-1, is as follows: KAGVTQTPRYLIKTRGQQVTLSCSPISGHRSVSWYQQTPGQGLQFLFEYFSETQRNKGNFPGRFSGRQFSNSRSEMNVSTLELGDSALYLCASSKGQGVVNTEAFFGQGTRLTVV.

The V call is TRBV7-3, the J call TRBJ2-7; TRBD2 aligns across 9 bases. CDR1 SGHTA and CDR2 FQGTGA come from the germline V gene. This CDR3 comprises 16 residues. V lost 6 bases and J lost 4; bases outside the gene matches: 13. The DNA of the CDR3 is TGTGCCAGCAGTCCTTCAGGGGCTAGCGGGATATACGAGCAGTACTTC. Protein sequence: CASSPSGASGIYEQYF.